This note documents a single TCR beta chain sequence. Assay used: immunoSEQ multiplex PCR; TCRdb lists only in-frame clones, some missing. Of over 200,000 clones in the sample, approximately 86% were seen once. This entry belongs to a study of blood T cell repertoires in COVID-19. CDR1 is MDHEN and CDR2 is SYDVKM in the germline V gene. The V segment lost 7 bases and the J segment 0 bases; nucleotides outside the gene matches: 7. The CDR3 runs 16 residues. The rearrangement uses TRBV28 and TRBJ1-3; 9 bases align to TRBD1. The sequence was collected from a woman in her twenties or thirties who had been exposed to COVID-19. Sequencing was carried out using PBMCs or T cells enriched from blood (not recorded which). The CDR3 reads CASTTGTGNSGNTIYF. The CDR3 coding sequence is TGTGCCAGCACGACAGGGACAGGGAACTCTGGAAACACCATATATTTT.